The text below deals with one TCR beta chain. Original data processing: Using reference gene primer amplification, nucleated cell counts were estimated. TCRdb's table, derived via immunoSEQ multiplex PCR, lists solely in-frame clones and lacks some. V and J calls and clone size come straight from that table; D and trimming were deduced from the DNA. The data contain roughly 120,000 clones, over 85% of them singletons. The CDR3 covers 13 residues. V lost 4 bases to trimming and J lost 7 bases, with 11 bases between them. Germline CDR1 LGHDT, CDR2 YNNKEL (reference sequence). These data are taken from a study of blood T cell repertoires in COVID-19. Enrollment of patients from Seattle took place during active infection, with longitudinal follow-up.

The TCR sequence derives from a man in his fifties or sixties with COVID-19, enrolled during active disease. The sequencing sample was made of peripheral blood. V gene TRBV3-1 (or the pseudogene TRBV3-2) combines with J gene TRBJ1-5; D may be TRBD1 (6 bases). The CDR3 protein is CASSPPQGQPQHF. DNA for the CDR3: TGTGCCAGCAGCCCCCCACAGGGACAGCCCCAGCATTTT.